This T cell receptor (beta chain) was captured by sequencing in a study of vaccination effects on CD4 cells after COVID-19. After expansion with viral peptide pools in the ViraFEST assay, antigen-specific CD4+ T cells were sequenced. Cells that had been cultured for less than 13 days were the source of isolated CD4+ T cells. The infection with SARS-CoV-2 (confirmed by PCR) occurred in this person between March and December 2020. The CDR3 consists of 14 residues. Germline CDR1 LGHDT, CDR2 YNNKEL (reference sequence). The V end was cut by 4 bases, the J end by 6 bases, with 12 bases between. Profiled with immunoSEQ multiplex PCR; TCRdb holds only in-frame clones, not every one. The profile covers around 50,000 clones, with roughly 77% appearing a single time and about 5% taken by the ten largest. This clone was observed a few times. Antigen unknown.

The TCR originated in a human donor who had a prior SARS-CoV-2 infection. Source: CD4+ T cells from PBMCs cultured with HIV peptides, taken before COVID-19 vaccination. Subset denoted: HIV-1 Nef peptide pool negative control/reference culture. The chain couples TRBV3-1 (or the pseudogene TRBV3-2) to TRBJ1-4, with D possibly matching TRBD1 (6 bases). The CDR3 DNA follows: TGTGCCAGCAGCCCCAGACAGGAGTATGAAAAACTGTTTTTT. Translation: CASSPRQEYEKLFF.